Shown below are 19 T cell receptor beta chains from a single sample sequenced in a study of preoperative IRX-2 immunotherapy in early breast cancer. Using immunoSEQ multiplex PCR, the repertoire was profiled, and TCRdb retains in-frame clones only, with some absent. This table holds about 62,000 clones, around 94% found once. The treatment: preoperative locoregional IRX-2 cytokine immunotherapy. This sample was taken from a patient treated with IRX-2 immunotherapy. The receptor set was obtained from a human donor with breast cancer.

This clone was detected only once. V is TRBV9 and J is TRBJ1-5; 10 bases agree with TRBD1. CDR1 is SGDLS, CDR2 YYNGEE, per germline. The CDR3 has 15 amino acids. Trimming cost V 3 bases and J 5 bases; bases outside gene matches: 5. In DNA form, the CDR3 reads TGTGCCAGCAGCGCTCACGGACAGGGGGATCAGCCCCAGCATTTT. This encodes CASSAHGQGDQPQHF.

V and J are TRBV10-3 and TRBJ1-2, with D unclear. The CDR3 extends over 11 amino acids. Germline loops: CDR1 ENHRY, CDR2 SYGVKD. Trimming removed 4 bases from V and 2 bases from J, with 2 bases in between. This chain's CDR3 is CAISGNYGYTF. The CDR3 nucleotides are TGTGCCATCAGTGGAAACTATGGCTACACCTTC.

The rearrangement links TRBV4-3 to TRBJ2-5; unclear D gene. The germline V and J ends were trimmed by 1 base and 1 base, with 10 bases remaining between them. The V gene's germline CDR1 is LGHNA and CDR2 YSLEER. The CDR3 consists of 15 residues. CDR3 in amino acids: CASSQGNGFQETQYF. The DNA for the CDR3 is TGCGCCAGCAGCCAAGGGAACGGATTCCAAGAGACCCAGTACTTC.

This rearrangement joins TRBV7-9 to TRBJ2-5; D gene ambiguous. V was trimmed by 6 bases and J by 7 bases, leaving 18 bases between them. The germline V gene encodes CDR1 SEHNR and CDR2 FQNEAQ (reference sequence). This CDR3 has 14 residues. The CDR3 here is CASRPGRLLGTQYF. As DNA, the CDR3 is TGTGCCAGCAGACCCGGACGGCTGTTGGGGACCCAGTACTTC.

The V and J genes are TRBV7-8 and TRBJ1-1, with D perhaps TRBD1 (5 bases). V shed 5 bases and J shed 5 bases, with 21 bases lying between them. Germline CDR1 is SGHVS and CDR2 is FQNEAQ. This CDR3 region has 16 residues. CDR3 bases: TGTGCCAGCAGCCAACGGTGGGGCAGGGAGGGAACTGAAGCTTTCTTT. As protein: CASSQRWGREGTEAFF.

This chain uses TRBV10-3 with TRBJ1-2; D may be TRBD1 (6 bases). Germline V CDR1 and CDR2: ENHRY, SYGVKD. V was trimmed by 6 bases and J by 10 bases, leaving 12 bases between them. CDR3 length: 11 amino acids. DNA of the CDR3: TGTGCCATCAGAGTGGGGGCAAACTACACCTTC. Its protein is CAIRVGANYTF.

This clone was seen only a few times. This chain joins TRBV5-1 and TRBJ2-3; maybe TRBD1 (5 bases). Germline values: CDR1 SGHRS, CDR2 YFSETQ. The CDR3 contains 16 residues. Deletions cut 4 bases from V and 0 bases from J, with 15 bases between. The CDR3 reads CASSPRGPGSTDTQYF. The CDR3 DNA sequence: TGCGCCAGCAGCCCAAGGGGCCCAGGGAGCACAGATACGCAGTATTTT.

The chain recombines TRBV9 with TRBJ2-3; no clear D. Germline-derived CDR1 and CDR2 are SGDLS and YYNGEE. The CDR3 has 13 residues. Between the trimmed V and J ends, which lost 0 bases and 2 bases, there was a span of 4 bases. CDR3 sequence: CASSVGHTDTQYF. The CDR3 DNA is TGTGCCAGCAGCGTAGGACACACAGATACGCAGTATTTT.

The chain links TRBV19 to TRBJ2-3; 7 bases are a match to TRBD1. The V gene end was trimmed by 9 bases and the J gene end by 3 bases; junction bases not matched to a gene: 6. The length of the CDR3 is 13 residues. The germline V gene encodes CDR1 LNHDA and CDR2 SQIVND (reference sequence). The CDR3 coding sequence is TGTGCCAGCGTGGGACAGTTGACAGATACGCAGTATTTT. Amino acid sequence: CASVGQLTDTQYF.

This rearrangement joins TRBV5-1 to TRBJ1-4; 9 bases map to TRBD1. V was pared by 3 bases and J by 8 bases, with 14 bases of the junction left unmatched. Germline V gene lookup returns CDR1 SGHRS and CDR2 YFSETQ. There are 17 residues in the CDR3. CDR3 in amino acids: CASSYLPVGQGGEKLFF. The CDR3 bases are TGCGCCAGCAGCTATCTCCCCGTGGGACAGGGTGGGGAAAAACTGTTTTTT.

V is TRBV5-6 and J is TRBJ2-7; no clear D. Germline V gene sequence: CDR1 SGHDT, CDR2 YYEEEE. CDR3 length equals 12 residues. Trimming stripped 4 bases from V and 1 base from J, with 6 bases between. This CDR3 is CASSRTSYEQYF. The DNA for the CDR3 is TGTGCCAGCAGCCGAACATCCTACGAGCAGTACTTC.

The chain combines TRBV6-5 with TRBJ1-1, with 7 bases fitting TRBD1. Looked up from germline, CDR1 is MNHEY and CDR2 is SVGAGI. Germline trimming cut 6 bases from V and 2 bases from J; bases unmatched to any gene: 6. CDR3 length equals 14 residues. The CDR3 region is CASSRGTANTEAFF. Here the CDR3 DNA reads TGTGCCAGCAGCCGAGGGACAGCAAACACTGAAGCTTTCTTT.

The chain is built from TRBV11-1 and TRBJ2-7, with D hard to call. The germline V gene has CDR1 SGHAT and CDR2 FQDESV (reference sequence). Between the trimmed V and J ends, which lost 2 bases and 0 bases, there was a span of 8 bases. The CDR3 sequence is 14 residues long. The CDR3, as DNA: TGTGCCAGCAGCTTACGGTTCAGCTCCTACGAGCAGTACTTC. This encodes CASSLRFSSYEQYF.

The chain links TRBV4-2 to TRBJ2-1; 8 bases fit TRBD2. The germline V gene encodes CDR1 LGHNA and CDR2 YNFKEQ. V was pared by 3 bases and J by 5 bases, with 6 bases of the junction left unmatched. This CDR3 spans 15 amino acids. CDR3 residues: CASSQRAGGNNEQFF. The CDR3 region has the DNA TGTGCCAGCAGCCAGAGGGCGGGAGGAAACAATGAGCAGTTCTTC.

The chain employs TRBV7-9 and TRBJ2-5; D possibly corresponds to TRBD1 (8 bases). The germline V gene has CDR1 SEHNR and CDR2 FQNEAQ (reference sequence). With 5 bases removed from V and 4 bases from J, the gap between germline ends came to 17 bases. This CDR3 contains 15 residues. The CDR3 DNA sequence: TGTGCCAGCAGCCTACTGAACAGGGGGGGAGAGACCCAGTACTTC. Its translation: CASSLLNRGGETQYF.

The V and J genes are TRBV13 and TRBJ2-7, with 10 bases that match TRBD1. J gave up 4 bases and V 5 bases, and 14 bases lay outside the gene matches. CDR3 length equals 17 residues. Germline V gene lookup returns CDR1 PRHDT and CDR2 FYEKMQ (reference sequence). This CDR3 is CASSGPRTGGIGYEQYF. CDR3 coding DNA: TGTGCCAGCAGCGGCCCCAGGACAGGGGGAATAGGGTACGAGCAGTACTTC. Based on the CDR3 plus reference TRBV13 and TRBJ2-7, the full variable domain is AAGVIQSPRHLIKEKRETATLKCYPIPRHDTVYWYQQGPGQDPQFLISFYEKMQSDKGSIPDRFSAQQFSDYHSELNMSSLELGDSALYFCASSGPRTGGIGYEQYFGPGTRLTVT.

This chain connects TRBV13 to TRBJ2-7; D is ambiguous. CDR1 and CDR2 from the germline V gene are PRHDT and FYEKMQ (reference sequence). The CDR3 consists of 12 residues. Trimming shortened V by 3 bases and J by 4 bases, and 7 bases separated the two germline ends. CDR3 region: CASSFPGYEQYF. The CDR3 nucleotides are TGTGCCAGCAGCTTCCCGGGTTACGAGCAGTACTTC.

The chain combines TRBV4-3 with TRBJ2-6; D perhaps matches TRBD2 (6 bases). Germline V lookup: CDR1 LGHNA, CDR2 YSLEER. The CDR3 runs to 20 residues. Trimming stripped 1 base from V and 0 bases from J, with 19 bases between. The CDR3 spells CASSQVIYGSGYSGANVLTF. DNA for the CDR3: TGCGCCAGCAGCCAAGTAATTTACGGTAGCGGATACTCTGGGGCCAACGTCCTGACTTTC.

The V and J genes are TRBV9 and TRBJ1-3; unclear D gene. Trimming cost V 3 bases and J 0 bases, with 7 bases left between them. This CDR3 comprises 14 residues. Germline V CDR1 and CDR2: SGDLS, YYNGEE. DNA for the CDR3: TGTGCCAGCAGCGCTCTATACTCTGGAAACACCATATATTTT. Protein: CASSALYSGNTIYF.